A selection of T cell receptor beta chains follows, all from one sample in a study of response to subunit inactivated influenza vaccine. One entry per CDR3 protein, called by TCRdb with MiXCR from the RT-PCR reads. The sample has a few hundred thousand distinct CDR3 sequences, approximately 14% seen once; the top ten hold over 8.5%. Source: PBMCs from blood, taken 11 to 12 days after vaccination. These receptor sequences come from a man aged 45 to 65 who received an inactivated influenza vaccine. Each CDR3 is given with its conserved first and last residue. The D gene is left open where the match is weak. Only part of the rows carry a size: once, few, many, or a class if the clone is expanded.

D,V,size,J,DNA,CDR3
.,TRBV6-1,.,TRBJ2-3,TGTGCCAGCATGGGGGGGGGGCTTGAGGATACGCAGTATTTT,CASMGGGLEDTQYF
.,TRBV20-1,.,TRBJ2-7,TGCAGTGCTGAGGAGGGCGGCCCGACCTACGAGCAGTACTTC,CSAEEGGPTYEQYF
TRBD2,TRBV4-3,few,TRBJ2-3,TGCGCCAGCAGCCTCCACCGGGCCCTAGCGGGAGTAGCAGATACGCAGTATTTT,CASSLHRALAGVADTQYF
.,TRBV4-3,many,TRBJ2-2,TGCGCCAGCAGCCCAAACACGAGAACGAACACCGGGGAGCTGTTTTTT,CASSPNTRTNTGELFF
.,TRBV5-1,.,TRBJ2-2,TGCGCCAGCAGCTTCGGGCGGGCCGACACCGGGGAGCTGTTTTTT,CASSFGRADTGELFF
.,TRBV12-3/TRBV12-4,.,TRBJ2-7,TGTGCCAGCAGTTTAGCGCTAGGGCCTTACGAGCAGTACTTC,CASSLALGPYEQYF
.,TRBV20-1,.,TRBJ2-7,TGCAGTGCACGGGTCCTAGGCTACGAGCAGTACTTC,CSARVLGYEQYF
.,TRBV10-3,.,TRBJ2-1,TGTGCCACCGGTGGGACGGACACGTACAATGAGCAGTTCTTC,CATGGTDTYNEQFF
.,TRBV4-2,.,TRBJ2-5,TGTGCCAGCAGCCCCCAGACAGCCCGGGAGACCCAGTACTTC,CASSPQTARETQYF
.,TRBV19,.,TRBJ1-2,TGTGCCAGTAGCCGGGTCCTTCTAGGGGGAAACTATGGCTACACCTTC,CASSRVLLGGNYGYTF
.,TRBV5-1,few,TRBJ2-7,TGCGCCAGCAGCTTGCAAGGAGACACGCTTTACGAGCAGTACTTC,CASSLQGDTLYEQYF